The entry below describes one T cell receptor beta chain. The conserved phenylalanine or tryptophan is not found at the CDR3 terminus, so this likely reflects a read error. Per germline, CDR1 SEHNR and CDR2 FQNEAQ (reference sequence). This CDR3 comprises 14 residues. Trimming removed 4 bases at V and 10 bases at J, with 17 bases between. These data are taken from a study of tumor-infiltrating lymphocytes in primary liver carcinoma. Co-extraction of RNA and DNA was performed on roughly 20-34 mg of unsorted bulk tissue. Making TCR beta cDNA involved 400 to 600 ng total RNA and a constant-region primer. Employing slightly modified ARM-PCR, three nested multiplex PCR rounds were run, and these gave rise to the TCR beta libraries. Researchers ran the first two PCR rounds for roughly 11 cycles each with TRBV1-TRBV30 forward primers and a C-beta reverse primer. TCRdb re-derived calls from the multiplex PCR reads in MiXCR, one entry per CDR3 protein. The sample shows roughly 120,000 distinct CDR3 sequences, roughly three fifths of them seen only once.

The sample taken for sequencing was liver tumor tissue from sampling region 3. Subset here: tumor region T3, left-lateral pole. This TCR was recovered from a woman aged 60-70 years with primary liver carcinoma and hepatitis B virus infection. This sequence joins TRBV7-9 and TRBJ2-1; no firm D call. The CDR3 bases are TGTGCCAGCAGCTCCTATGCCCACGGTGGGGAGCAGTTCTTA. It encodes CASSSYAHGGEQFL.